This paragraph covers one T cell receptor (beta chain) sequence. The CDR3 is 15 residues long. Per the germline V gene, CDR1 is MNHNS and CDR2 is SASEGT. Trimming shortened V by 0 bases and J by 2 bases, and 11 bases separated the two germline ends. The sample belongs to a study of blood T cell repertoires in COVID-19. Study context: There were acute and convalescent COVID-19 samples, and they came from the United States, Italy and Spain. T cells, B-cell-depleted T cells, or PBMCs supplied cDNA or gDNA.

Assay: immunoSEQ multiplex PCR; the TCRdb copy retains only in-frame clones and omits some. The table lists approximately 120,000 clones, 80% to 90% of them singletons, with around 8% in the top ten. The clonotype originates from an elderly woman with active or convalescent COVID-19. Sequencing used peripheral blood. The chain links TRBV6-1 to TRBJ2-7; tentative D call: TRBD2 (6 bases). The CDR3 here is CASSEASAGTYEQYF. As DNA, the CDR3 is TGTGCCAGCAGTGAAGCATCCGCGGGAACCTACGAGCAGTACTTC.